This T cell receptor beta chain was identified during a study of T cells in Graves' hyperthyroidism and ophthalmopathy. Study-wide context: At initial diagnosis, before any treatment had begun, peripheral blood was obtained.

This clonotype has a count of ten or more. Its antigen is as yet unknown. Each ophthalmopathy patient scored at least 3 on the Clinical Activity Score and at least 4 on NOSPECS grade, with duration under 3 months. PBMCs were derived from 10 ml fresh peripheral blood. Study results and caveats: Blood also contained most expanded thyroid clonotypes above 0.001.

V lost 6 bases, J lost 3 bases, and 7 bases stayed unmatched. The V gene's germline CDR1 is LGHDT and CDR2 YNNKEL (reference sequence). The CDR3 loop spans 15 amino acids. TCR beta CDR3 region amplification was performed from RNA transcripts. Using the HTBI primer set, a first-round RT-PCR was run on the TCR CDR3. TCRdb re-called the multiplex PCR reads through MiXCR, storing one row per CDR3 protein. Of 330,000 or so distinct CDR3 sequences detected, approximately 18% appear once; the ten largest clones hold around 15%. The specimen sequenced was blood. V is TRBV3-1 and J is TRBJ1-5, with 8 nucleotides matching TRBD1. The TCR originated in a woman between 40 and 55 years old with Graves' ophthalmopathy. CDR3: CASSFGTGLNQPQHF. In nucleotides, the CDR3 is TGTGCCAGCAGTTTCGGGACAGGTCTCAATCAGCCCCAGCATTTT.